The 11 T cell receptor beta chains below all came from one sample that was sequenced in a study of blood T cells in healthy people across ages. Primers used in a second PCR of roughly 7 to 12 cycles were a sample-barcoded 5' primer and a J-beta primer mix. Each CDR3 protein gets one entry after TCRdb re-called the 5' RACE reads with MiXCR. The sample contains about 930,000 distinct CDR3 sequences, roughly 29% of which appear only once. The same data also went into a second study, on T cells of mothers and their children.

The sequenced sample consisted of blood. These receptors were taken from a woman aged 40 to 49 in good health.

In its sample, this clonotype was seen a few times. The chain combines TRBV4-1 with TRBJ1-1; 8 positions agree with TRBD1. There are 15 residues in the CDR3. J lost 6 bases, V lost 4 bases, and 10 bases had no gene match. The germline CDR1 and CDR2 sequences are MGHRA and YSYEKL. The CDR3 sequence: CASSLFGTGDAEAFF. CDR3 nucleotides: TGCGCCAGCAGCCTCTTCGGGACAGGAGACGCTGAAGCTTTCTTT.

This chain connects TRBV19 to TRBJ2-3, with D perhaps TRBD2 (6 bases). The CDR3 is made up of 17 amino acids. With 1 base removed from V and 0 bases from J, the gap between germline ends came to 14 bases. Germline loops: CDR1 LNHDA, CDR2 SQIVND (reference sequence). This chain's CDR3 is CASSIGGGVDSTDTQYF. The CDR3 region has the DNA TGTGCCAGTAGTATAGGAGGAGGGGTGGATAGCACAGATACGCAGTATTTT. The full variable domain, rest sourced from reference TRBV19 and TRBJ2-3, is DGGITQSPKYLFRKEGQNVTLSCEQNLNHDAMYWYRQDPGQGLRLIYYSQIVNDFQKGDIAEGYSVSREKKESFPLTVTSAQKNPTAFYLCASSIGGGVDSTDTQYFGPGTRLTVL.

The sample holds many counts of this clonotype. This chain connects TRBV4-1 to TRBJ1-1; D is unresolved. This CDR3 region has 16 residues. V was clipped by 4 bases and J by 0 bases, with 15 bases between them. The germline CDR1 and CDR2 sequences are MGHRA and YSYEKL. In DNA form, the CDR3 reads TGCGCCAGCAGCCCCATAGGCAGGCAAATGAACACTGAAGCTTTCTTT. This codes for CASSPIGRQMNTEAFF.

This clonotype turned up a few times. The chain recombines TRBV28 with TRBJ2-5, with D unclear. The J call may be wrong; the DNA end is better matched by TRBJ2-7. Germline CDR1 is MDHEN and CDR2 is SYDVKM. The CDR3 loop spans 13 amino acids. The DNA of the CDR3 is TGTGCCAGCAGTTTAGTAAACAGAGTCGAGCAGTACTTC. Translation gives CASSLVNRVEQYF.

This clonotype was observed a few times. V is TRBV20-1 and J is TRBJ2-3; 8 nucleotides match TRBD1. Trimming removed 6 bases from V and 6 bases from J; junction bases left unmatched: 14. CDR1 DFQATT and CDR2 SNEGSKA come from the germline V gene (reference sequence). The CDR3 contains 15 residues. The CDR3 is CSAVEQGVPTDTQYF. CDR3 nucleotide sequence: TGCAGTGCCGTCGAACAGGGGGTCCCCACCGATACGCAGTATTTT.

This clonotype occurred a few times. The J gene is TRBJ2-2, the V gene TRBV28, with D perhaps being TRBD1 or TRBD2 (6 bases each). V was pared by 4 bases and J by 0 bases, with 12 bases between. CDR1 is MDHEN and CDR2 is SYDVKM in the germline V gene. The CDR3 length is 16 residues. The CDR3: CASSSAGHPNTGELFF. The CDR3 DNA is TGTGCCAGCAGTTCGGCGGGACACCCGAACACCGGGGAGCTGTTTTTT.

This clonotype has more than one count but fewer than ten. A much larger clonotype is one base distant, so this may be a read error. The chain recombines TRBV3-1 with TRBJ2-7; 9 nucleotides match TRBD2. The V gene's germline CDR1 is LGHDT and CDR2 YNNKEL (reference sequence). There are 17 residues in the CDR3. Germline trimming cut 2 bases from V and 7 bases from J; bases unmatched to any gene: 15. CDR3 in amino acids: CASSQYSGLAGEKEQYF. For the CDR3, the DNA is TGTGCCAGCAGCCAATATTCCGGATTAGCGGGGGAGAAAGAGCAGTACTTC.

At least ten counts were recorded for this clonotype. This sequence joins TRBV12-3 or TRBV12-4 and TRBJ2-5, with D perhaps TRBD1 (5 bases). V was pared by 2 bases and J by 5 bases, with 9 bases between. This CDR3 region has 13 residues. CDR3 residues: CASSLQGGETQYF. The CDR3 nucleotides read TGTGCCAGCAGTTTACAGGGTGGGGAGACCCAGTACTTC.

This clonotype has at least ten counts. The chain recombines TRBV6-5 with TRBJ1-1; D ambiguous. The CDR3 length is 14 residues. The V and J ends lost 5 bases and 0 bases respectively, with 10 bases between them. Germline CDR1 MNHEY, CDR2 SVGAGI. The CDR3 nucleotides are TGTGCCAGCAGTGCCGGCACCCTGAACACTGAAGCTTTCTTT. Translation: CASSAGTLNTEAFF.

The sample holds a few counts of this clonotype. This sequence joins TRBV27 and TRBJ1-4; TRBD1 aligns across 7 bases. The trim removed 3 bases at V and 5 bases at J, leaving 9 bases unmatched. This CDR3 is built from 16 residues. Germline CDR1 MNHEY, CDR2 SMNVEV (reference sequence). CDR3 residues: CASSFYGDRTNEKLFF. The CDR3 coding sequence is TGTGCCAGCAGTTTCTATGGGGACAGAACAAATGAAAAACTGTTTTTT.

The table lists this clonotype with many counts. The chain employs TRBV20-1 and TRBJ2-4; D not certain. V was pared by 3 bases and J by 9 bases, with 12 bases between. The CDR3 sequence is 12 residues long. Germline CDR1 and CDR2: DFQATT and SNEGSKA (reference sequence). The CDR3: CSASDGLPIQYF. The CDR3 DNA follows: TGCAGTGCTAGTGACGGTCTTCCCATTCAGTACTTC.